These 20 T cell receptor beta chains share one sample of origin, sequenced in a study of technical replicates of blood from a handful of donors. Method: immunoSEQ multiplex PCR; TCRdb's copy keeps in-frame clones and lacks some. The profile shows approximately 60,000 clones, 87% of them singletons. The sample comprised PBMCs. All receptors come from a human donor in good health. Some clones in this sample may be carry-over from other donors' samples.

The rearrangement uses TRBV7-6 and TRBJ2-5; 7 nucleotides line up with TRBD1. This CDR3 is built from 15 residues. Germline loops: CDR1 SGHVS, CDR2 FNYEAQ. V lost 0 bases and J lost 2; bases outside the gene matches: 3. The CDR3 is CASSLAGRGQETQYF. In nucleotides, the CDR3 is TGTGCCAGCAGCTTAGCAGGCAGGGGGCAAGAGACCCAGTACTTC.

J is TRBJ1-6 and V is TRBV7-2, with unresolved D. In germline, CDR1 is SGHTA, CDR2 FQGNSA. CDR3 size: 15 residues. The ends were cut back, 1 base at V and 7 bases at J, with 11 bases in the middle. The CDR3 nucleotides are TGTGCCAGCAGCTTAGTGCTCCAACAGAATTCACCCCTCCACTTT. As protein: CASSLVLQQNSPLHF.

The chain carries TRBV6-5 and TRBJ2-7; a possible D gene is TRBD1 (6 bases). This CDR3 region has 14 residues. V lost 0 bases, J lost 4 bases, and 10 bases lay in between. CDR1 MNHEY and CDR2 SVGAGI come from the germline V gene. The CDR3 here is CASSYSGRGYEQYF. The CDR3 coding sequence is TGTGCCAGCAGTTACTCCGGCAGGGGTTACGAGCAGTACTTC.

This clone was picked up a small number of times. This chain links TRBV7-2 with TRBJ2-7; 7 bases fit TRBD2. CDR1 and CDR2 from the germline V gene are SGHTA and FQGNSA. CDR3 length equals 14 residues. The trim removed 3 bases at V and 7 bases at J, leaving 9 bases unmatched. Here the CDR3 DNA reads TGTGCCAGCAGCTTTAGCGGGTTCAGTGGGGAGCAGTACTTC. Protein sequence: CASSFSGFSGEQYF.

The gene calls are TRBV6-6 and TRBJ2-2; no firm D call. The V gene's germline CDR1 is MNHNY and CDR2 SVGAGI (reference sequence). Trimming removed 5 bases from V and 6 bases from J, with 16 bases in between. CDR3 length: 15 amino acids. CDR3 sequence (DNA): TGTGCCAGCAGTGGCGGTCACTCAAAGCCCGGGGAGCTGTTTTTT. As protein: CASSGGHSKPGELFF.

This chain uses TRBV27 with TRBJ1-1, with D tentatively TRBD1 (5 bases). The CDR3 is made up of 15 amino acids. Trimming cost V 6 bases and J 4 bases, with 18 bases left between them. Per germline, CDR1 MNHEY and CDR2 SMNVEV (reference sequence). The CDR3 spells CASSRGGPGGTEAFF. The CDR3 DNA reads TGTGCCAGCAGCCGCGGCGGACCCGGGGGCACTGAAGCTTTCTTT.

The rearrangement uses TRBV7-9 and TRBJ1-1; 7 bases line up with TRBD1. The CDR3 length is 15 residues. The germline V gene encodes CDR1 SEHNR and CDR2 FQNEAQ (reference sequence). The trim removed 7 bases at V and 6 bases at J, leaving 14 bases unmatched. CDR3: CASNFVAGGGAEAFF. CDR3 DNA sequence: TGTGCCAGCAATTTCGTCGCAGGGGGAGGCGCTGAAGCTTTCTTT.

The chain has TRBV9 and TRBJ2-3, with 7 positions matching TRBD1. V lost 3 bases to trimming and J lost 0 bases; unmatched junction nucleotides: 4. CDR1 and CDR2 from the germline V gene are SGDLS and YYNGEE. The CDR3 spans 15 residues. The CDR3, as DNA: TGTGCCAGCAGCGAGCGACAGGGAAGCACAGATACGCAGTATTTT. Its translation: CASSERQGSTDTQYF.

The chain couples TRBV7-2 to TRBJ2-2, with TRBD1 identical over 9 bases. V lost 5 bases, J lost 6 bases, and 7 bases stayed unmatched. Germline V gene data show CDR1 as SGHTA and CDR2 as FQGNSA. The CDR3 is 15 amino acids. CDR3 sequence (DNA): TGTGCCAGCAGCGCCTACAGGGGGCAGGCCGGGGAGCTGTTTTTT. It encodes CASSAYRGQAGELFF.

The rearrangement uses TRBV5-6 and TRBJ2-7; 7 bases fit TRBD1. Germline V gene sequence: CDR1 SGHDT, CDR2 YYEEEE. CDR3 length equals 14 residues. The trim removed 4 bases at V and 2 bases at J, leaving 6 bases unmatched. The CDR3 region is CASSGWDRAYEQYF. The CDR3 nucleotides are TGTGCCAGCAGCGGATGGGACAGAGCCTACGAGCAGTACTTC.

This clone was seen more than once but under ten times. CDR3 sequence reads: CASSRRLAGGLTDTQYF. DNA for the CDR3: TGTGCCAGCAGTCGCCGACTAGCGGGGGGTCTCACAGATACGCAGTATTTT. This chain connects TRBV27 to TRBJ2-3; TRBD2 aligns across 13 bases. CDR1 MNHEY and CDR2 SMNVEV come from the germline V gene (reference sequence). The CDR3 totals 17 residues. Germline trimming cut 5 bases from V and 2 bases from J; bases unmatched to any gene: 7.

The chain has TRBV11-3 and TRBJ2-1; D perhaps matches TRBD2 (7 bases). CDR1 is SGHNT, CDR2 YENEEA, per germline. The V and J ends lost 3 bases and 6 bases respectively, with 12 bases between them. The CDR3 has 14 residues. CDR3 sequence (DNA): TGTGCCAGCAGCTTCAGGGGCGGGGGCAATGAGCAGTTCTTC. Its translation: CASSFRGGGNEQFF.

The chain joins TRBV5-6 to TRBJ2-7; no definite D call. Trimming left V 3 bases short and J 1 base short, with 5 bases between. CDR3 length: 12 amino acids. Germline V gene lookup returns CDR1 SGHDT and CDR2 YYEEEE. The CDR3 DNA follows: TGTGCCAGCAGCTCGTATTCCTACGAGCAGTACTTC. This translates into CASSSYSYEQYF.

This sequence joins TRBV7-9 and TRBJ2-2; 8 positions match TRBD1. Germline V gene lookup returns CDR1 SEHNR and CDR2 FQNEAQ (reference sequence). Trimming cost V 5 bases and J 4 bases; bases outside gene matches: 12. The CDR3 spans 17 residues. The CDR3 DNA is TGTGCCAGCAGCGCTAAAGTGATTGGACAGGGCACCGGGGAGCTGTTTTTT. It codes for CASSAKVIGQGTGELFF.

The chain joins TRBV10-1 to TRBJ1-4; 9 nucleotides agree with TRBD1. With 7 bases clipped from V and 8 bases from J, the junction kept 11 bases outside the gene matches. Looked up from germline, CDR1 is WNHNN and CDR2 is SYGVQD (reference sequence). The CDR3 contains 15 residues. The CDR3 sequence is CASIEQGAVREKLFF. For the CDR3, the DNA is TGCGCCAGCATCGAACAGGGGGCTGTTAGAGAAAAACTGTTTTTT.

This clone was recorded only once. This chain links TRBV5-1 with TRBJ2-4; 8 bases map to TRBD2. This CDR3 is built from 16 residues. J lost 6 bases, V lost 4 bases, and 12 bases had no gene match. CDR1 is SGHRS, CDR2 YFSETQ, per germline. The DNA of the CDR3 is TGCGCCAGCAGCCCCCTGGTTGTCGCGGGGGGAAACATTCAGTACTTC. It specifies CASSPLVVAGGNIQYF.

The rearrangement joins TRBV6-4 to TRBJ1-2, with 7 bases matching TRBD1. Germline V gene sequence: CDR1 MRHNA, CDR2 SNTAGT. This CDR3 spans 12 amino acids. J was trimmed by 2 bases and V by 8 bases; bases with no gene match: 2. The CDR3 DNA sequence: TGTGCCAGCGAGACAGGGAACTATGGCTACACCTTC. Encoded protein: CASETGNYGYTF.

This chain joins TRBV14 and TRBJ2-7; 7 positions agree with TRBD2. The V gene end was trimmed by 4 bases and the J gene end by 12 bases; junction bases not matched to a gene: 9. This CDR3 comprises 12 residues. Germline CDR1 is SGHDN and CDR2 is FVKESK. This chain's CDR3 is CASSLLRGGPYF. CDR3 nucleotides: TGTGCCAGCAGCCTCCTAAGGGGAGGGCCGTACTTC.

V is TRBV27 and J is TRBJ2-1; D is unresolved. CDR1 and CDR2 (germline): MNHEY, SMNVEV (reference sequence). The CDR3 is 13 residues long. V shed 6 bases and J shed 4 bases, with 10 bases lying between them. CDR3 sequence (DNA): TGTGCCAGCAGCGACCCGGGTTACAATGAGCAGTTCTTC. It yields the protein CASSDPGYNEQFF.

This rearrangement joins TRBV12-5 to TRBJ2-7, with TRBD1 as a possible D gene (5 bases). The CDR3 spans 16 residues. The V end was cut by 1 base, the J end by 1 base, with 14 bases between. Germline V gives CDR1 LGHNT, CDR2 FRNRAP. The CDR3 DNA follows: TGTGCTAGTGGTTTGGAAGCAGGGCGATCATCCTACGAGCAGTACTTC. Residues: CASGLEAGRSSYEQYF.